The 8 T cell receptor beta chains below all came from one sample that was sequenced in a study of blood T cell repertoires in COVID-19. The data were produced by immunoSEQ multiplex PCR, yet TCRdb's version contains in-frame clones alone and is incomplete. The table lists just under 350,000 clones, 88% of them singletons. The specimen sequenced was peripheral blood. These receptors were taken from a woman in her 70s with COVID-19, enrolled during active disease.

This rearrangement joins TRBV7-4 to TRBJ1-2; the match to TRBD1 covers 7 bases. Germline trimming cut 5 bases from V and 4 bases from J; bases unmatched to any gene: 7. CDR1 and CDR2 from the germline V gene are SGHVT and SQSDAQ. The CDR3 covers 14 residues. The CDR3 DNA reads as TGTGCCAGCAGCACGGGACAGTTAATCTATGGCTACACCTTC. Protein: CASSTGQLIYGYTF.

The chain combines TRBV12-5 with TRBJ1-2; possible D gene TRBD1, 5 bases. V lost 0 bases, J lost 7 bases, and 12 bases lay in between. The length of the CDR3 is 14 residues. Germline V gene sequence: CDR1 LGHNT, CDR2 FRNRAP. The CDR3 is CASGLVAGTGGYTF. In DNA form, the CDR3 reads TGTGCTAGTGGTTTGGTAGCAGGAACAGGTGGCTACACCTTC.

The rearrangement uses TRBV6-5 and TRBJ2-5, with D maybe TRBD2 (6 bases). Germline CDR1 is MNHEY and CDR2 is SVGAGI. The V end was cut by 6 bases, the J end by 1 base, with 9 bases between. CDR3 length: 13 residues. CDR3 loop: CASSWDFQETQYF. CDR3 DNA sequence: TGTGCCAGCAGCTGGGACTTCCAAGAGACCCAGTACTTC.

J is TRBJ2-7 and V is TRBV2; D is perhaps TRBD2 (6 bases). Germline V gives CDR1 SNHLY, CDR2 FYNNEI. The CDR3 has 14 amino acids. Trimming left V 4 bases short and J 7 bases short, with 17 bases between. For the CDR3, the DNA is TGTGCCAGCAGTGTTGGTGGGGGACGGGGGGAGCAGTACTTC. It yields the protein CASSVGGGRGEQYF.

This chain links TRBV11-2 with TRBJ2-7, with D unclear. The CDR3 consists of 13 residues. From germline, CDR1 is SGHAT and CDR2 FQNNGV. The ends were cut back, 4 bases at V and 2 bases at J, with 9 bases in the middle. CDR3 sequence: CASSSMRTYEQYF. The CDR3 DNA reads TGTGCCAGCAGCTCAATGAGGACCTACGAGCAGTACTTC.

V usage is TRBV7-8 and J usage is TRBJ2-7, with no clear D. Germline V lookup: CDR1 SGHVS, CDR2 FQNEAQ. This CDR3 comprises 11 residues. V was trimmed by 6 bases and J by 0 bases, leaving 3 bases between them. The chain's CDR3 is CASSLSYEQYF. The CDR3, as DNA: TGTGCCAGCAGTCTCTCCTACGAGCAGTACTTC.

CDR3 sequence (DNA): TGTGCCAGTAGTCCCCACTTGCAGCCCCAGCATTTT. Translated: CASSPHLQPQHF. The chain uses TRBV19 and TRBJ1-5, with D unresolved. This CDR3 is built from 12 residues. Trimming took off 5 bases at V and 7 bases at J, with 9 bases between the two ends. Germline V gene sequence: CDR1 LNHDA, CDR2 SQIVND (reference sequence).

The rearrangement links TRBV5-1 to TRBJ2-7; D is undetermined. The CDR3 contains 14 residues. Trimming removed 0 bases at V and 3 bases at J, with 10 bases between. Germline CDR1 is SGHRS and CDR2 is YFSETQ. The CDR3 bases are TGCGCCAGCAGCTTGGTTGGAGAATACTACGAGCAGTACTTC. The encoded protein is CASSLVGEYYEQYF.